The T cell receptor (beta chain) described here comes from a study of Graves' ophthalmopathy and Graves' hyperthyroidism. Notes on the study in general: The study's model predicted ophthalmopathy progression at roughly 69% sensitivity and about 72% specificity. Among expanded thyroid clonotypes above 0.001 frequency, most also occurred in blood. An approximately 82% specificity and 87.88% sensitivity were achieved by a 13-signature model that separated ophthalmopathy from stable hyperthyroidism.

This clonotype was recorded at least ten times. The antigen remains unidentified. PBMCs were obtained from 9 to 10 ml of fresh peripheral blood. RNA served as the template for amplifying TCR beta CDR3 regions. Investigators did first-round RT-PCR with HTBI primers, then second-round multiplex PCR. TCRdb re-derived calls from the multiplex PCR reads in MiXCR, one entry per CDR3 protein. The table has about 700,000 distinct CDR3 sequences, approximately 40% seen once; the top ten hold about 40%. Germline V gives CDR1 SEHNR, CDR2 FQNEAQ (reference sequence). Deletions cut 4 bases from V and 2 bases from J, with 8 bases between. The CDR3 totals 13 residues.

This chain uses TRBV7-9 with TRBJ2-5, with D unresolved. The sequenced material came from peripheral blood. The sequence derives from an adult man with Graves' ophthalmopathy. The CDR3 region is CASSYSEQETQYF. CDR3 coding DNA: TGTGCCAGCAGCTATTCAGAGCAAGAGACCCAGTACTTC.